One sample yielded the 4 T cell receptor beta chains listed below, sequenced in a study of identical twins. One entry per CDR3 protein results from TCRdb running MiXCR on the 5' RACE reads. This table has about 690,000 distinct CDR3 sequences, 21% appearing once. The sample also formed part of further work on T cells expressing NK-cell markers.

Sequenced: PBMCs. These receptors were collected from a woman aged 18-30 years in good health.

The chain carries TRBV12-3 or TRBV12-4 and TRBJ2-2, with D possibly called TRBD1 or TRBD2 (5 bases each). The V end lost 3 bases, the J end lost 3 bases, and 11 bases lay between the germline ends. The CDR3 length is 15 residues. This CDR3 reads CASSLDGTYTGELFF. The CDR3 DNA sequence: TGTGCCAGCAGTTTGGACGGGACCTACACCGGGGAGCTGTTTTTT.

The chain is built from TRBV12-3 or TRBV12-4 and TRBJ2-1; perhaps TRBD2 as D (6 bases). The CDR3 loop spans 13 amino acids. The V end lost 2 bases, the J end lost 9 bases, and 11 bases lay between the germline ends. The CDR3 protein is CASSLMRGAEQFF. Here the CDR3 DNA reads TGTGCCAGCAGTTTAATGCGGGGCGCTGAGCAGTTCTTC.

The chain's CDR3 is CAWSAGLVDTQYF. The CDR3 DNA is TGTGCCTGGAGTGCTGGACTAGTCGATACGCAGTATTTT. The V call is TRBV30, the J call TRBJ2-3; 7 positions match TRBD2. The V gene's germline CDR1 is GTSNPN and CDR2 SVGIG (reference sequence). The CDR3 length is 13 residues. J gave up 6 bases and V 1 base, and 4 bases lay outside the gene matches.

The chain combines TRBV7-7 with TRBJ2-5; D may be TRBD1 or TRBD2 (6 bases each). Germline values: CDR1 SSHAT, CDR2 FNYEAQ (reference sequence). CDR3 length: 14 residues. Trimming took 2 bases from V and 5 from J, leaving 12 bases between them. CDR3 protein: CASSLRGAAETQYF. The CDR3 DNA follows: TGTGCCAGCAGCTTAAGGGGGGCCGCGGAGACCCAGTACTTC.